This paragraph covers one T cell receptor (beta chain) sequence. The V end lost 6 bases, the J end lost 4 bases, and 15 bases lay between the germline ends. The CDR3 runs to 14 residues. CDR1 and CDR2 from the germline V gene are SGHTA and FQGNSA. TCRdb's table, derived via immunoSEQ multiplex PCR, lists solely in-frame clones and lacks some. There are more than 200,000 clones in the sample; 75% to 90% occur only once, and less than 3% lies in the top ten. The data derive from a study of blood T cell repertoires in COVID-19. The sample taken for sequencing was peripheral blood. The sequence was obtained from a man under 40 with COVID-19, enrolled during active disease. The chain combines TRBV7-2 with TRBJ1-1; D is unresolved. CDR3 sequence (DNA): TGTGCCAGCAGTTTACACCCGAGTCTCACTGAAGCTTTCTTT. This sequence encodes CASSLHPSLTEAFF. Supplemented by reference TRBV7-2 and TRBJ1-1, the full variable domain reads GAGVSQSPSNKVTEKGKDVELRCDPISGHTALYWYRQSLGQGLEFLIYFQGNSAPDKSGLPSDRFSAERTGGSVSTLTIQRTQQEDSAVYLCASSLHPSLTEAFFGQGTRLTVV.